These 13 T cell receptor beta chains share one sample of origin, sequenced in a study of shared clonotypes between healthy human individuals. The assay was immunoSEQ multiplex PCR, and TCRdb's table has in-frame clones only and misses some. The sample consists of some 2,100,000 clones, roughly 95% of them appearing once. Sequences were obtained from naive CD4+ T cells sorted from blood. Subset denoted: CD45RA+ positively selected. The origin of the receptors is a man between 18 and 35 years old in good health.

The J gene is TRBJ2-7, the V gene TRBV5-1, with a tentative D call TRBD2 (5 bases). The germline V gene has CDR1 SGHRS and CDR2 YFSETQ. Trimming pared 3 bases from V and 0 bases from J, leaving 10 bases between. The CDR3 covers 14 residues. The CDR3 sequence is CASSSTTLSYEQYF. The CDR3 bases are TGCGCCAGCAGCTCGACTACTCTCTCCTACGAGCAGTACTTC. Based on the CDR3 plus reference TRBV5-1 and TRBJ2-7, the full variable domain is KAGVTQTPRYLIKTRGQQVTLSCSPISGHRSVSWYQQTPGQGLQFLFEYFSETQRNKGNFPGRFSGRQFSNSRSEMNVSTLELGDSALYLCASSSTTLSYEQYFGPGTRLTVT.

The J gene is TRBJ2-7, the V gene TRBV10-3, with D possibly TRBD2 on 6 matching bases. V lost 2 bases and J 2 bases, leaving 13 bases between the germline ends. The CDR3 has 15 residues. Germline V CDR1 and CDR2: ENHRY, SYGVKD. CDR3 bases: TGTGCCATCAGTGAGGGGTCTAGCGCAACCTACGAGCAGTACTTC. Protein: CAISEGSSATYEQYF.

This sequence joins TRBV4-1 and TRBJ1-2, with 9 nucleotides matching TRBD1. With 1 base clipped from V and 6 bases from J, the junction kept 3 bases outside the gene matches. The CDR3 extends over 14 amino acids. The germline V gene has CDR1 MGHRA and CDR2 YSYEKL. DNA of the CDR3: TGCGCCAGCAGCCAAGGCTGGACAGGGGATGGCTACACCTTC. It encodes CASSQGWTGDGYTF.

J is TRBJ2-1 and V is TRBV30; TRBD2 is a possible D gene (6 bases). V lost 5 bases and J 9 bases, leaving 11 bases between the germline ends. The CDR3 runs to 11 residues. Germline V gene lookup returns CDR1 GTSNPN and CDR2 SVGIG (reference sequence). In DNA form, the CDR3 reads TGTGCCTGGGGAGGGTGGGGTGAGCAGTTCTTC. Amino acids: CAWGGWGEQFF.

The J gene is TRBJ1-2, the V gene TRBV5-4, with D unresolved. This CDR3 has 13 residues. CDR1 is SGHNT, CDR2 YYREEE, per germline (reference sequence). Trimming removed 1 base from V and 3 bases from J, with 7 bases in between. CDR3 protein: CASSLTDHYGYTF. CDR3 in DNA: TGTGCCAGCAGCTTGACAGACCACTATGGCTACACCTTC.

This chain links TRBV19 with TRBJ2-7; possible D gene TRBD2, 6 bases. Looked up from germline, CDR1 is LNHDA and CDR2 is SQIVND (reference sequence). The CDR3 length is 15 residues. V shed 1 base and J shed 4 bases, with 14 bases lying between them. CDR3 sequence (DNA): TGTGCCAGTAGTATAGCGGGAGTGTCTGGGTACGAGCAGTACTTC. Amino acids: CASSIAGVSGYEQYF.

This chain uses TRBV6-5 with TRBJ1-6, with D possibly matching TRBD1 (6 bases). The CDR3 consists of 15 residues. V was clipped by 4 bases and J by 13 bases, with 20 bases between them. The germline gives CDR1 MNHEY, CDR2 SVGAGI. The CDR3 DNA reads TGTGCCAGCAGTTCCACCGACGGGGGCCTCACCCCCCTCCACTTT. This encodes CASSSTDGGLTPLHF.

This rearrangement joins TRBV19 to TRBJ2-7; a possible D gene is TRBD2 (6 bases). The CDR3 has 14 residues. Trimming removed 4 bases at V and 3 bases at J, with 13 bases between. In germline, CDR1 is LNHDA, CDR2 SQIVND (reference sequence). CDR3 loop: CASSTLGGDYEQYF. CDR3 nucleotide sequence: TGTGCCAGTAGTACGTTAGGAGGGGACTACGAGCAGTACTTC.

The gene calls are TRBV28 and TRBJ1-4; TRBD1 agrees at 9 bases. Trimming took 8 bases from V and 7 from J; bases not matched to a gene: 17. The CDR3 runs 17 residues. Germline V gene sequence: CDR1 MDHEN, CDR2 SYDVKM. The CDR3 sequence is CASGLSLGGTGTEKLFF. DNA of the CDR3: TGTGCCAGCGGCCTCAGTTTGGGAGGGACAGGGACTGAAAAACTGTTTTTT.

The chain has TRBV10-3 and TRBJ2-2; TRBD1 matches at 10 bases. The germline gives CDR1 ENHRY, CDR2 SYGVKD. Germline trimming cut 10 bases from V and 4 bases from J; bases unmatched to any gene: 6. The CDR3 contains 14 residues. CDR3 residues: CASRQGASTGELFF. DNA for the CDR3: TGTGCCAGCAGACAGGGGGCTAGCACCGGGGAGCTGTTTTTT.

The chain employs TRBV10-1 and TRBJ2-3; TRBD2 might be the D (7 bases). The CDR3 contains 14 residues. Germline CDR1 is WNHNN and CDR2 is SYGVQD (reference sequence). Trimming cost V 6 bases and J 1 base, with 11 bases left between them. As DNA, the CDR3 is TGCGCCAGCAGCAGGGGAGGGGGCACAGATACGCAGTATTTT. Its translation: CASSRGGGTDTQYF.

This chain connects TRBV4-3 to TRBJ1-2; D perhaps matches TRBD1 (5 bases). CDR1 and CDR2 from the germline V gene are LGHNA and YSLEER. CDR3 length: 14 amino acids. With 0 bases removed from V and 4 bases from J, the gap between germline ends came to 9 bases. The CDR3 DNA is TGCGCCAGCAGCCAAGAAGCAGGGACCTATGGCTACACCTTC. This gives the protein CASSQEAGTYGYTF.

This clone was recorded only once. This chain uses TRBV19 with TRBJ2-5, with D perhaps being TRBD1 or TRBD2 (5 bases each). The V gene lost 3 bases and the J gene lost 2 bases, with 13 bases spanning the gap. Germline CDR1 LNHDA, CDR2 SQIVND (reference sequence). This CDR3 comprises 15 residues. This CDR3 reads CASSMGPGLQETQYF. DNA for the CDR3: TGTGCCAGTAGTATGGGGCCGGGGCTTCAAGAGACCCAGTACTTC.